These 23 T cell receptor beta chains were all obtained from the same sample, sequenced in a study of blood T cell repertoires in COVID-19. Here immunoSEQ multiplex PCR was the method, and the copy in TCRdb shows in-frame clones only, minus some. This sample yields 90,000 to 95,000 clones, of which about 90% are seen a single time; roughly 8.1% belongs to the top ten. Specimen: peripheral blood. Every receptor here comes from a woman in her 70s with acute or convalescent COVID-19.

This chain joins TRBV7-6 and TRBJ2-1, with a possible D match to TRBD1 (6 bases). CDR3 length: 16 amino acids. Germline CDR1 is SGHVS and CDR2 is FNYEAQ. With 4 bases removed from V and 0 bases from J, the gap between germline ends came to 13 bases. CDR3 region: CASSWSGQSSYNEQFF. In DNA, the CDR3 is TGTGCCAGCAGCTGGTCGGGACAAAGCTCCTACAATGAGCAGTTCTTC. The whole variable domain, filled in from reference TRBV7-6 and TRBJ2-1, reads GAGVSQSPRYKVTKRGQDVALRCDPISGHVSLYWYRQALGQGPEFLTYFNYEAQQDKSGLPNDRFSAERPEGSISTLTIQRTEQRDSAMYRCASSWSGQSSYNEQFFGPGTRLTVL.

V usage is TRBV14 and J usage is TRBJ2-7; 8 bases match TRBD1. CDR1 and CDR2 (germline): SGHDN, FVKESK. V gave up 1 base and J gave up 2 bases; unmatched junction bases: 4. This CDR3 spans 15 amino acids. CDR3 coding DNA: TGTGCCAGCAGCCAAGCTGGGACAGGAGCCTACGAGCAGTACTTC. Its protein is CASSQAGTGAYEQYF.

V gene TRBV9 combines with J gene TRBJ1-3, with unresolved D. CDR1 is SGDLS, CDR2 YYNGEE, per germline. There are 13 residues in the CDR3. V dropped 2 bases and J dropped 3 bases, with 6 bases sitting between them. The CDR3 loop reads CASSVEDGNTIYF. CDR3 sequence (DNA): TGTGCCAGCAGCGTTGAGGATGGAAACACCATATATTTT.

The chain has TRBV19 and TRBJ1-5; 9 nucleotides agree with TRBD1. This CDR3 has 14 residues. Germline V gene data show CDR1 as LNHDA and CDR2 as SQIVND (reference sequence). J lost 4 bases, V lost 6 bases, and 4 bases had no gene match. The CDR3 sequence is CASSHRGRNQPQHF. In DNA, the CDR3 is TGTGCCAGTAGCCACAGGGGGCGTAATCAGCCCCAGCATTTT.

The CDR3 DNA is TGTGCCAGCAGACTAGCGGGAGGGTTGGATGAGCAGTTCTTC. Residues: CASRLAGGLDEQFF. V and J are TRBV27 and TRBJ2-1; 13 bases are a match to TRBD2. With 6 bases clipped from V and 8 bases from J, the junction kept 4 bases outside the gene matches. CDR3 length: 14 amino acids. Germline CDR1 MNHEY, CDR2 SMNVEV (reference sequence).

This chain joins TRBV7-3 and TRBJ1-3; no firm D call. Germline V gene sequence: CDR1 SGHTA, CDR2 FQGTGA. The CDR3 is made up of 13 amino acids. The V and J ends lost 3 bases and 4 bases respectively, with 7 bases between them. The CDR3 DNA sequence: TGTGCCAGCAGCTTCGGTACCGGAAACACCATATATTTT. This codes for CASSFGTGNTIYF.

The chain is built from TRBV3-1 (or the pseudogene TRBV3-2) and TRBJ1-5, with D perhaps TRBD1 (5 bases). The CDR3 contains 17 residues. CDR1 is LGHDT, CDR2 YNNKEL, per germline (reference sequence). The ends were cut back, 0 bases at V and 2 bases at J, with 14 bases in the middle. The CDR3 DNA sequence: TGTGCCAGCAGCCAAGATCTGGGCAGGGTTGGCAATCAGCCCCAGCATTTT. Protein sequence: CASSQDLGRVGNQPQHF.

The CDR3 here is CASSPDRGPGNQPQHF. In DNA, the CDR3 is TGTGCCAGCAGCCCCGATAGGGGCCCCGGAAATCAGCCCCAGCATTTT. The chain combines TRBV7-6 with TRBJ1-5; TRBD1 is a possible D gene (5 bases). CDR1 and CDR2 from the germline V gene are SGHVS and FNYEAQ. V was pared by 5 bases and J by 4 bases, with 18 bases between. The CDR3 is 16 residues long.

The chain carries TRBV7-2 and TRBJ2-1; TRBD2 matches 7 bases. This CDR3 spans 15 amino acids. The germline V gene has CDR1 SGHTA and CDR2 FQGNSA. Trimming at V came to 4 bases and at J to 0 bases, leaving 3 bases not matched to a gene. CDR3 DNA: TGTGCCAGCAGCTCGCGGGGGAACTCCTACAATGAGCAGTTCTTC. Residues: CASSSRGNSYNEQFF.

The rearrangement uses TRBV4-2 and TRBJ2-2; the D gene is possibly TRBD1 (6 bases). V was shortened by 5 bases and J by 8 bases, with 12 bases between the two germline ends. This CDR3 has 13 residues. The germline V gene encodes CDR1 LGHNA and CDR2 YNFKEQ. CDR3 coding DNA: TGTGCCAGCAGCTTCCACAGGGAAGGGGAGCTGTTTTTT. Protein: CASSFHREGELFF.

This clone was seen a single time. CDR3 bases: TGTGCCACCAGTGACCTCCGGGACAGGGGTTCCTACGAGCAGTACTTC. Amino acids: CATSDLRDRGSYEQYF. The rearrangement links TRBV24-1 to TRBJ2-7, with 10 positions matching TRBD1. Germline-derived CDR1 and CDR2 are KGHDR and SFDVKD. The trim removed 4 bases at V and 1 base at J, leaving 6 bases unmatched. The CDR3 length is 16 residues.

This clone showed up just a few times. The V gene is TRBV6-5, the J gene TRBJ2-1; the match to TRBD2 covers 9 bases. Germline V CDR1 and CDR2: MNHEY, SVGAGI. Germline trimming cut 5 bases from V and 8 bases from J; bases unmatched to any gene: 10. The CDR3 covers 15 residues. In DNA, the CDR3 is TGTGCCAGCAGTAATAGCGGGAGTCCCTGGGATGAGCAGTTCTTC. Translating it yields CASSNSGSPWDEQFF.

V gene TRBV10-2 combines with J gene TRBJ2-1; tentative D call: TRBD2 (6 bases). V was clipped by 6 bases and J by 1 base, with 16 bases between them. CDR1 is WSHSY and CDR2 is SAAADI in the germline V gene. The CDR3 spans 16 residues. CDR3 in DNA: TGCGCCAGCAGCCCCTATGAGGGAGGATCCTACAATGAGCAGTTCTTC. This translates into CASSPYEGGSYNEQFF.

The chain recombines TRBV6-5 with TRBJ1-2; perhaps TRBD1 as D (5 bases). Germline V gene sequence: CDR1 MNHEY, CDR2 SVGAGI. V was shortened by 0 bases and J by 4 bases, with 9 bases between the two germline ends. The CDR3 consists of 14 residues. CDR3 residues: CASSYSRGSYGYTF. CDR3 DNA sequence: TGTGCCAGCAGTTACTCTAGGGGATCCTATGGCTACACCTTC.

The V and J genes are TRBV6-7 and TRBJ1-5; 9 bases agree with TRBD1. TRBV6-7 is designated an ORF whose function remains uncertain. J was trimmed by 6 bases and V by 3 bases; bases with no gene match: 12. There are 17 residues in the CDR3. CDR3 sequence reads: CASSYVRYRGPIQPQHF. Here the CDR3 DNA reads TGTGCCAGCAGTTATGTCCGATACAGGGGGCCGATTCAGCCCCAGCATTTT.

This chain links TRBV28 with TRBJ2-2, with D perhaps matching TRBD2 (5 bases). The V and J ends lost 4 bases and 5 bases respectively, with 14 bases between them. CDR1 is MDHEN and CDR2 is SYDVKM in the germline V gene. CDR3 length: 15 amino acids. The CDR3 protein is CASSSRASGTGELFF. For the CDR3, the DNA is TGTGCCAGCAGTTCCCGGGCCTCGGGGACCGGGGAGCTGTTTTTT. The full variable domain, completed using reference TRBV28 and TRBJ2-2, is DVKVTQSSRYLVKRTGEKVFLECVQDMDHENMFWYRQDPGLGLRLIYFSYDVKMKEKGDIPEGYSVSREKKERFSLILESASTNQTSMYLCASSSRASGTGELFFGEGSRLTVL.

This clone was observed once. The chain recombines TRBV9 with TRBJ2-1; D is ambiguous. With 0 bases removed from V and 6 bases from J, the gap between germline ends came to 13 bases. CDR1 SGDLS and CDR2 YYNGEE come from the germline V gene. There are 15 residues in the CDR3. The CDR3 sequence: CASSVGVLRSNEQFF. The CDR3 DNA sequence: TGTGCCAGCAGCGTAGGGGTCCTTAGGAGCAATGAGCAGTTCTTC.

The chain carries TRBV5-4 and TRBJ2-5, with a tentative D call TRBD1 (6 bases). The CDR3 runs 13 residues. CDR1 is SGHNT and CDR2 is YYREEE in the germline V gene (reference sequence). The V end was cut by 4 bases, the J end by 4 bases, with 11 bases between. The CDR3 DNA is TGTGCCAGCAGCGGGGACACGCGAGAGACCCAGTACTTC. This encodes CASSGDTRETQYF.

This clone was seen a single time. The chain uses TRBV2 and TRBJ1-2; D is possibly TRBD1 (6 bases). Deletions cut 7 bases from V and 3 bases from J, with 15 bases between. The V gene's germline CDR1 is SNHLY and CDR2 FYNNEI. CDR3 size: 14 residues. Here the CDR3 reads CASNTAQGYYGYTF. In DNA form, the CDR3 reads TGTGCCAGCAACACAGCACAGGGATACTATGGCTACACCTTC.

This rearrangement joins TRBV2 to TRBJ1-2; D ambiguous. V dropped 3 bases and J dropped 4 bases, with 9 bases sitting between them. CDR3 size: 13 residues. Germline CDR1 reads SNHLY; CDR2 reads FYNNEI. CDR3 DNA: TGTGCCAGCAGTGAGTCCTCCTTCTATGGCTACACCTTC. This translates into CASSESSFYGYTF. Based on the CDR3 plus reference TRBV2 and TRBJ1-2, the full variable domain is EPEVTQTPSHQVTQMGQEVILRCVPISNHLYFYWYRQILGQKVEFLVSFYNNEISEKSEIFDDQFSVERPDGSNFTLKIRSTKLEDSAMYFCASSESSFYGYTFGSGTRLTVV.

This clone was picked up a small number of times. This chain joins TRBV3-1 (or the pseudogene TRBV3-2) and TRBJ2-7, with a tentative D call TRBD1 (6 bases). CDR1 LGHDT and CDR2 YNNKEL come from the germline V gene (reference sequence). Trimming removed 2 bases at V and 3 bases at J, with 11 bases between. This CDR3 contains 14 residues. CDR3 in DNA: TGTGCCAGCAGCCAACCGGGACACAACTACGAGCAGTACTTC. Protein sequence: CASSQPGHNYEQYF.

This chain uses TRBV6-1 with TRBJ1-1; 7 nucleotides line up with TRBD1. Unmatched junction bases numbered 6, after V lost 2 bases and J lost 0 bases. Germline values: CDR1 MNHNS, CDR2 SASEGT. This CDR3 contains 16 residues. CDR3 nucleotide sequence: TGTGCCAGCAGTGAAAATATAGGGGGCATGAACACTGAAGCTTTCTTT. Its protein product is CASSENIGGMNTEAFF.

The chain combines TRBV30 with TRBJ1-1; D gene uncertain. The CDR3 is made up of 13 amino acids. V lost 4 bases, J lost 0 bases, and 9 bases lay in between. Germline loops: CDR1 GTSNPN, CDR2 SVGIG (reference sequence). Written as DNA, the CDR3 is TGTGCCTGGACAGGCCCCATGAACACTGAAGCTTTCTTT. Translated: CAWTGPMNTEAFF.